These 2 T cell receptor beta chains originate from one sample sequenced in a study of PD-1 blockade in classical Hodgkin lymphoma. Time point meaning: cycle 4 day 1 (C4D1), after 5 to 7 weeks of nivolumab. All patients relapsed after autologous stem cell transplantation, and brentuximab vedotin exposure varied. Produced via immunoSEQ multiplex PCR; TCRdb's table is partial and in-frame only. Of about 50,000 clones listed, around 74% are singletons. The specimen was peripheral blood mononuclear cells (PBMCs), collected before the fourth cycle of nivolumab. The receptors stem from a human donor with classical Hodgkin lymphoma.

The chain employs TRBV15 and TRBJ2-7; D gene unclear. The CDR3 is 13 amino acids. Deletions cut 0 bases from V and 4 bases from J, with 7 bases between. Germline V gives CDR1 LNHNV, CDR2 YYDKDF (reference sequence). For the CDR3, the DNA is TGTGCCACCAGCAGAGATCTGGGGTACGAGCAGTACTTC. Translated: CATSRDLGYEQYF.

The gene calls are TRBV7-3 and TRBJ2-1; 8 bases agree with TRBD2. The length of the CDR3 is 14 residues. After removal of 3 bases from V and 8 bases from J, the junction contained 6 bases not matched to a gene. Germline V lookup: CDR1 SGHTA, CDR2 FQGTGA. The CDR3, as DNA: TGTGCCAGCAGCTTGGTAAGCGGGAGCTATGAGCAGTTCTTC. Translating it yields CASSLVSGSYEQFF.